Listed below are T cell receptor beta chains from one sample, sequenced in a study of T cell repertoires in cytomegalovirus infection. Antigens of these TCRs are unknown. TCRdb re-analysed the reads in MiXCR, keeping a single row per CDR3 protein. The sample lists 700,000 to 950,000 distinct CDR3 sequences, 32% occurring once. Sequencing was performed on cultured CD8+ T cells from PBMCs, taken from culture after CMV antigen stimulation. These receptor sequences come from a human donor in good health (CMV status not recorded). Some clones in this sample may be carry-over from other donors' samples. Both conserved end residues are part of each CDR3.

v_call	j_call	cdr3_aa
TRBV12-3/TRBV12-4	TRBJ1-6	CASSPGGAGSPLHF
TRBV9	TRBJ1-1	CASSAPGTGSGTEAFF
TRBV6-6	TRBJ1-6	CASSPRGQQLYNSPLHF
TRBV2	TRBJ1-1	CASSVRVTEAFF
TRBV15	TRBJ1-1	CATTADTEAFF
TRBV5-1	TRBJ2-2	CASNYGTSGNTGELFF
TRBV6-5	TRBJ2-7	CASSDTGAYEQYF
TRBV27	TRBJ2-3	CASSFGGTDTQYF
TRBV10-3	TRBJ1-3	CAISELSDRASGNTIYF
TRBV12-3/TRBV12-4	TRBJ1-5	CASSLFGRGNQPQHF
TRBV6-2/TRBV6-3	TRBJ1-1	CASTKITGKSLGNTEAFF
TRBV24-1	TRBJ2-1	CATSDLWTGENEQFF
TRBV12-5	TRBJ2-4	CASGFAPGQALAKNIQYF
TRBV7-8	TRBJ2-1	CASSLGLAGTNEQFF
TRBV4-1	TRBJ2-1	CASSQVETYNEQFF
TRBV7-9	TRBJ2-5	CASSFWTGGLETQYF
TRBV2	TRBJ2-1	CASSHRDRVYNEQFF
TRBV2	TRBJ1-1	CASNRPNTEAFF
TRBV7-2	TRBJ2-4	CASSPLRDMYKNIQYF
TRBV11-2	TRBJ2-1	CASSLGRDHGYNEQFF
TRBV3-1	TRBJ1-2	CASSTDPYGYTF
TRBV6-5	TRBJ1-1	CASSYRDRGHTEAFF
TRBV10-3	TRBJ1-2	CAISGPRGYTF
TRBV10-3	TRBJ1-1	CAISETGGMDTEAFF